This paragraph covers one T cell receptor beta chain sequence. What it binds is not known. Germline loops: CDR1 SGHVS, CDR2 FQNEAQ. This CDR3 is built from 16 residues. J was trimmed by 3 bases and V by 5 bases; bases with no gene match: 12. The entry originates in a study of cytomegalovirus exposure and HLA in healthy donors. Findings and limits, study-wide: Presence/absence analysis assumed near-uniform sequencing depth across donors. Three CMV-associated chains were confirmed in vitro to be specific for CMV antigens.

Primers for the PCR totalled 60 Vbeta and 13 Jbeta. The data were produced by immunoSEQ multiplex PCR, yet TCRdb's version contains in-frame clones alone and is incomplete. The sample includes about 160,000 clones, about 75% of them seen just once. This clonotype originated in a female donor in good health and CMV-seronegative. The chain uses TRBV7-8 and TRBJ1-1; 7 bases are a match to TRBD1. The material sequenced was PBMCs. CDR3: CASSPPFRDSYTEAFF. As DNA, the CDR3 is TGTGCCAGCAGCCCTCCGTTTCGGGACAGCTACACTGAAGCTTTCTTT.